The 24 T cell receptor beta chains below come from one sample, sequenced in a study of control samples from healthy donors and cancer patients. Here immunoSEQ multiplex PCR was the method, and the copy in TCRdb shows in-frame clones only, minus some. The sample carries around 230,000 clones, 85% to 95% recorded once. Input material: blood. All receptors come from a man in his forties or fifties in good health.

The CDR3 nucleotides read TGTGCCAGCAGTCCAAGGGTAGAAGCGGGGGGGTTTACGCAGTATTTT. It codes for CASSPRVEAGGFTQYF. The chain couples TRBV27 to TRBJ2-3, with 10 bases identical to TRBD2. Germline loops: CDR1 MNHEY, CDR2 SMNVEV (reference sequence). Losses at the gene ends were 5 bases for V and 8 bases for J; bases not matched to a gene: 13. This CDR3 has 16 amino acids.

The chain carries TRBV5-1 and TRBJ2-2; 10 bases align to TRBD1. Germline CDR1 is SGHRS and CDR2 is YFSETQ. Trimming cost V 5 bases and J 6 bases; bases outside gene matches: 13. The CDR3 spans 17 residues. The CDR3 nucleotides read TGCGCCAGCAGTCCTCTCCCTCCGGGACAGGGGCCCGGGGAGCTGTTTTTT. Its protein product is CASSPLPPGQGPGELFF.

J is TRBJ1-6 and V is TRBV6-5; D is undetermined. Germline loops: CDR1 MNHEY, CDR2 SVGAGI. The CDR3 is 14 residues long. V gave up 7 bases and J gave up 7 bases, with 14 bases separating them. Here the CDR3 DNA reads TGTGCCAGCAATTTACTCAGCATGAATTCACCCCTCCACTTT. Translating gives CASNLLSMNSPLHF.

The chain carries TRBV14 and TRBJ2-1; D not resolved. This CDR3 spans 13 amino acids. Germline CDR1 and CDR2: SGHDN and FVKESK. Trimming removed 3 bases at V and 6 bases at J, with 9 bases between. The CDR3 spells CASSQALGNEQFF. For the CDR3, the DNA is TGTGCCAGCAGCCAGGCTCTTGGCAATGAGCAGTTCTTC.

This clone appeared a single time. This chain uses TRBV21-1 with TRBJ1-3. TRBV21-1 is classified as a pseudogene. The CDR3 totals 15 residues. In DNA, the CDR3 is TGTGCCAGCAGCACCATCGCGAGCTCTGGAAACACCATATATTTT. Amino acid sequence: CASSTIASSGNTIYF.

The chain carries TRBV5-1 and TRBJ1-4; TRBD1 agrees at 9 bases. The J segment lost 10 bases and the V segment lost 4 bases, leaving 8 bases of the junction unmatched. Per germline, CDR1 SGHRS and CDR2 YFSETQ. The CDR3 spans 14 residues. The chain's CDR3 is CASSPDVQGAKLFF. The CDR3, as DNA: TGCGCCAGCAGCCCTGATGTACAGGGGGCAAAACTGTTTTTT.

The chain carries TRBV5-4 and TRBJ2-7; D unclear. Germline CDR1 is SGHNT and CDR2 is YYREEE (reference sequence). The CDR3 contains 13 residues. Deletions cut 0 bases from V and 4 bases from J, with 8 bases between. The CDR3 region is CASSLDPSYEQYV. The CDR3 DNA reads TGTGCCAGCAGCTTGGACCCTTCATACGAGCAGTACGTC.

This clone appeared once. J is TRBJ2-3 and V is TRBV5-6; a weak D match, TRBD1 (5 bases). CDR1 is SGHDT and CDR2 is YYEEEE in the germline V gene. Trimming took off 4 bases at V and 0 bases at J, with 12 bases between the two ends. The CDR3 contains 15 residues. This CDR3 is CASSAPRVSTDTQYF. The CDR3 bases are TGTGCCAGCAGCGCACCCAGGGTGAGCACAGATACGCAGTATTTT.

This chain uses TRBV7-6 with TRBJ1-1; D not resolved. The germline V and J ends were trimmed by 5 bases and 4 bases, with 17 bases remaining between them. This CDR3 has 15 amino acids. The germline gives CDR1 SGHVS, CDR2 FNYEAQ. CDR3 DNA sequence: TGTGCCAGCAGCCTCTTGGGCGGGTCTAGCACTGAAGCTTTCTTT. Its protein is CASSLLGGSSTEAFF. The variable domain in full, completed from reference TRBV7-6 and TRBJ1-1, reads GAGVSQSPRYKVTKRGQDVALRCDPISGHVSLYWYRQALGQGPEFLTYFNYEAQQDKSGLPNDRFSAERPEGSISTLTIQRTEQRDSAMYRCASSLLGGSSTEAFFGQGTRLTVV.

The chain combines TRBV7-2 with TRBJ1-6, with 8 positions matching TRBD1. The CDR3 totals 17 residues. Germline loops: CDR1 SGHTA, CDR2 FQGNSA. Germline trimming cut 5 bases from V and 0 bases from J; bases unmatched to any gene: 6. CDR3 region: CASSPWTGYSYNSPLHF. CDR3 bases: TGTGCCAGCAGCCCCTGGACAGGGTACTCCTATAATTCACCCCTCCACTTT.

The genes are TRBV5-1 and TRBJ2-3, with 9 bases identical to TRBD2. The V gene's germline CDR1 is SGHRS and CDR2 YFSETQ. The CDR3 is 17 amino acids. V shed 0 bases and J 0 bases; nucleotides not matched to a gene: 5. CDR3 coding DNA: TGCGCCAGCAGCTTGGGGCTAGCGGGGACTAGCACAGATACGCAGTATTTT. This gives the protein CASSLGLAGTSTDTQYF.

CDR3 bases: TGTGCCAGCAGCCAAGATCCGGGGTTTGGCTACACCTTC. Translating it yields CASSQDPGFGYTF. This chain joins TRBV3-1 (or the pseudogene TRBV3-2) and TRBJ1-2, with D uncertain. This CDR3 is built from 13 residues. Germline V gene lookup returns CDR1 LGHDT and CDR2 YNNKEL (reference sequence). The V and J ends lost 0 bases and 7 bases respectively, with 9 bases between them.

This sequence joins TRBV9 and TRBJ1-3, with D possibly matching TRBD1 (5 bases). Trimming removed 4 bases at V and 7 bases at J, with 18 bases between. This CDR3 spans 15 amino acids. The germline CDR1 and CDR2 sequences are SGDLS and YYNGEE. The DNA for the CDR3 is TGTGCCAGCAGCCCCCGGGGGGATGCGGCGAACACCATATATTTT. The encoded protein is CASSPRGDAANTIYF.

The chain links TRBV11-3 to TRBJ1-4; 11 positions match TRBD1. Looked up from germline, CDR1 is SGHNT and CDR2 is YENEEA. The CDR3 covers 14 residues. V trimming: 3 bases; J trimming: 8 bases; junction bases outside the gene matches: 2. The CDR3 here is CASSLGQGEEKLFF. As DNA, the CDR3 is TGTGCCAGCAGCTTGGGACAGGGGGAGGAAAAACTGTTTTTT. Based on the CDR3 plus reference TRBV11-3 and TRBJ1-4, the full variable domain is EAGVVQSPRYKIIEKKQPVAFWCNPISGHNTLYWYLQNLGQGPELLIRYENEEAVDDSQLPKDRFSAERLKGVDSTLKIQPAELGDSAVYLCASSLGQGEEKLFFGSGTQLSVL.

V and J are TRBV7-9 and TRBJ1-5, with D perhaps matching TRBD1 (5 bases). The CDR3 has 16 amino acids. Germline-derived CDR1 and CDR2 are SEHNR and FQNEAQ (reference sequence). Trimming left V 4 bases short and J 2 bases short, with 15 bases between. CDR3 amino acids: CASSSWGERGNQPQHF. The CDR3, as DNA: TGTGCCAGCAGCTCTTGGGGGGAACGGGGCAATCAGCCCCAGCATTTT.

The chain recombines TRBV12-3 or TRBV12-4 with TRBJ1-5; D is perhaps TRBD1 (5 bases). CDR3 length: 13 residues. V lost 3 bases and J 7 bases, leaving 10 bases between the germline ends. In DNA form, the CDR3 reads TGTGCCAGCAGTTTTGGGGGTTGGCAGCCCCAGCATTTT. As protein: CASSFGGWQPQHF.

The chain has TRBV27 and TRBJ2-2; D might be TRBD1 or TRBD2, each matching 5 bases. V lost 6 bases and J 1 base, leaving 18 bases between the germline ends. CDR1 is MNHEY, CDR2 SMNVEV, per germline (reference sequence). The CDR3 length is 17 residues. CDR3 DNA: TGTGCCAGCAGGATTTCTTATGGGACGGTGAACACCGGGGAGCTGTTTTTT. This codes for CASRISYGTVNTGELFF.

This rearrangement joins TRBV19 to TRBJ1-1; D is undetermined. This CDR3 region has 13 residues. CDR1 and CDR2 from the germline V gene are LNHDA and SQIVND (reference sequence). V shed 0 bases and J shed 5 bases, with 7 bases lying between them. CDR3 DNA: TGTGCCAGTAGTATAGACGGGAGGACTGAAGCTTTCTTT. Translation: CASSIDGRTEAFF. Drawing the rest from reference TRBV19 and TRBJ1-1, the complete variable domain is DGGITQSPKYLFRKEGQNVTLSCEQNLNHDAMYWYRQDPGQGLRLIYYSQIVNDFQKGDIAEGYSVSREKKESFPLTVTSAQKNPTAFYLCASSIDGRTEAFFGQGTRLTVV.

This clone was picked up one time. The V call is TRBV27, the J call TRBJ2-1; D unclear. The CDR3 is made up of 13 amino acids. Germline V lookup: CDR1 MNHEY, CDR2 SMNVEV (reference sequence). The V and J ends lost 3 bases and 4 bases respectively, with 7 bases between them. The CDR3 sequence is CASSFLGYNEQFF. CDR3 coding DNA: TGTGCCAGCAGTTTCCTGGGATACAATGAGCAGTTCTTC.

The rearrangement uses TRBV29-1 and TRBJ2-7, with 8 bases identical to TRBD2. The germline CDR1 and CDR2 sequences are SQVTM and ANQGSEA. The CDR3 length is 14 residues. J was trimmed by 0 bases and V by 4 bases; bases with no gene match: 5. CDR3: CSVAGLDSSYEQYF. CDR3 coding DNA: TGCAGCGTTGCGGGACTAGATAGCTCCTACGAGCAGTACTTC.

The V call is TRBV5-1, the J call TRBJ2-1; unclear D gene. V lost 4 bases to trimming and J lost 1 base, with 12 bases between them. In germline, CDR1 is SGHRS, CDR2 YFSETQ. The CDR3 runs 15 residues. The chain's CDR3 is CASSRDLGSYNEQFF. CDR3 bases: TGCGCCAGCAGCCGAGATCTAGGATCCTACAATGAGCAGTTCTTC.

The chain has TRBV28 and TRBJ1-6, with D maybe TRBD1 (6 bases). This CDR3 contains 15 residues. Germline lookup yields CDR1 MDHEN and CDR2 SYDVKM. V dropped 2 bases and J dropped 9 bases, with 14 bases sitting between them. The CDR3 reads CASSLLTGLGSPLHF. The CDR3 DNA reads TGTGCCAGCAGTTTACTGACAGGACTGGGTTCACCCCTCCACTTT.

This chain connects TRBV7-2 to TRBJ2-2, with D perhaps matching TRBD1 or TRBD2 (7 bases each). Trimming removed 1 base from V and 3 bases from J, with 12 bases in between. The CDR3 extends over 16 amino acids. Germline loops: CDR1 SGHTA, CDR2 FQGNSA. CDR3 DNA: TGTGCCAGCAGCTTAGTTCAGGGGGGGTACACCGGGGAGCTGTTTTTT. Protein: CASSLVQGGYTGELFF. Combining the CDR3 with reference TRBV7-2 and TRBJ2-2 gives the whole variable domain GAGVSQSPSNKVTEKGKDVELRCDPISGHTALYWYRQSLGQGLEFLIYFQGNSAPDKSGLPSDRFSAERTGGSVSTLTIQRTQQEDSAVYLCASSLVQGGYTGELFFGEGSRLTVL.

Concerning this clone itself: This sample includes further DNA sequences coding for the same CDR3. The chain has TRBV28 and TRBJ1-1; possible D gene TRBD1, 6 bases. The CDR3 is 12 residues long. Germline V gene lookup returns CDR1 MDHEN and CDR2 SYDVKM. Between the trimmed V and J ends, which lost 5 bases and 5 bases, there was a span of 9 bases. The chain's CDR3 is CASSTGSTEAFF. Here the CDR3 DNA reads TGTGCCAGCAGTACAGGGTCTACTGAAGCTTTCTTT.